A single sample gave rise to the 8 T cell receptor beta chains below, sequenced in a study of blood T cell repertoires in COVID-19. The method was immunoSEQ multiplex PCR; TCRdb's version includes in-frame clones alone and lacks a portion of them. The repertoire consists of approximately 190,000 clones, with about 83% occurring once and the leading ten covering about 5.1%. Sequenced sample: peripheral blood. Receptor source: a woman in her sixties or seventies with active or convalescent COVID-19.

For the CDR3, the DNA is TGTGCCAGCAGTTTATGGCGACAGGGTAGCACAGATACGCAGTATTTT. Residues: CASSLWRQGSTDTQYF. This chain uses TRBV27 with TRBJ2-3; 7 bases align to TRBD1. Losses at the gene ends were 1 base for V and 0 bases for J; bases not matched to a gene: 4. Germline CDR1 is MNHEY and CDR2 is SMNVEV (reference sequence). The CDR3 covers 16 residues.

The chain carries TRBV19 and TRBJ2-1; D might be TRBD2 (6 bases). Germline CDR1 and CDR2: LNHDA and SQIVND (reference sequence). The CDR3 is made up of 14 amino acids. V was cut by 4 bases and J by 2 bases, with 9 bases left in between. CDR3 residues: CASSTSATYNEQFF. For the CDR3, the DNA is TGTGCCAGTAGTACTAGCGCCACCTACAATGAGCAGTTCTTC.

The genes are TRBV4-1 and TRBJ1-2; D remains unclear. V was trimmed by 0 bases and J by 1 base, leaving 15 bases between them. From germline, CDR1 is MGHRA and CDR2 YSYEKL. There are 17 residues in the CDR3. CDR3 residues: CASSQEPPPGYNYGYTF. CDR3 coding DNA: TGCGCCAGCAGCCAAGAGCCACCCCCGGGGTATAACTATGGCTACACCTTC.

V usage is TRBV27 and J usage is TRBJ2-6, with TRBD2 identical over 14 bases. Trimming removed 5 bases from V and 4 bases from J; junction bases left unmatched: 19. Germline CDR1 and CDR2: MNHEY and SMNVEV (reference sequence). The CDR3 runs 22 residues. The CDR3 sequence: CASSLRMGLAGARAFGANVLTF. DNA of the CDR3: TGTGCCAGCAGTCTCCGTATGGGACTAGCGGGGGCGCGAGCTTTCGGGGCCAACGTCCTGACTTTC.

This clone is a singleton in its sample. The chain employs TRBV18 and TRBJ2-3, with 15 bases lining up with TRBD2. Germline CDR1 is KGHSH and CDR2 is LQKENI. V lost 1 base to trimming and J lost 4 bases; unmatched junction nucleotides: 3. CDR3 length: 17 amino acids. CDR3 in amino acids: CASSPLRTSGRADTQYF. CDR3 DNA sequence: TGTGCCAGCTCACCACTGAGGACTAGCGGGAGGGCAGATACGCAGTATTTT.

This CDR3 reads CSVEDAASGTDTQYF. The CDR3 nucleotides are TGCAGCGTTGAAGATGCGGCCAGCGGGACGGATACGCAGTATTTT. The rearrangement uses TRBV29-1 and TRBJ2-3; 7 positions match TRBD2. V trimming: 0 bases; J trimming: 6 bases; junction bases outside the gene matches: 9. The V gene's germline CDR1 is SQVTM and CDR2 ANQGSEA. The CDR3 has 15 amino acids.

This chain links TRBV4-1 with TRBJ2-5; 9 nucleotides agree with TRBD1. Germline V lookup: CDR1 MGHRA, CDR2 YSYEKL. The length of the CDR3 is 15 residues. V lost 4 bases and J lost 4; bases outside the gene matches: 7. The CDR3 here is CASSRPGTGRETQYF. The CDR3 DNA is TGCGCCAGCAGCCGACCCGGGACAGGGCGAGAGACCCAGTACTTC.

The chain couples TRBV12-1 to TRBJ2-3; TRBD1, the table's D call, lacks a check against the DNA. TRBV12-1 constitutes a pseudogene. CDR3 length: 16 residues. As DNA, the CDR3 is TGTGCCAGCAGCTTGTGTAGGGGGTTCGGCACAGATACGCAGTATTTT. It is translated as CASSLCRGFGTDTQYF.